These 10 T cell receptor beta chains came from one sample sequenced in a study of regulatory T cells in long-lasting Graves disease. Time point denoted: newly diagnosed GD, antithyroid drugs for less than 3 months. RNA from PBMCs was the source of the TCR library. Arm-PCR with iRepertoire HTBI primers amplified the CDR3 regions for these TCR beta libraries. TCRdb fed the multiplex PCR reads into MiXCR, producing one record per CDR3 protein. The repertoire holds 500,000 to 700,000 distinct CDR3 sequences, with approximately 15% as singletons. These data were likewise used in another study, on T cells in Graves' hyperthyroidism and ophthalmopathy.

Sequencing used peripheral blood mononuclear cells (PBMCs), obtained at new diagnosis, from a patient treated with antithyroid drugs. These receptors all stem from a woman under 40 with Graves disease.

This clonotype was counted at least ten times. The chain employs TRBV10-2 and TRBJ1-2; the match to TRBD1 covers 10 bases. This CDR3 has 14 residues. J gave up 7 bases and V 7 bases, and 9 bases lay outside the gene matches. Per germline, CDR1 WSHSY and CDR2 SAAADI. CDR3 nucleotide sequence: TGCGCCAGCACCAATACAAGGACAGGGGGTGGCTACACCTTC. Amino acid sequence: CASTNTRTGGGYTF.

Regarding this clonotype: This may stem from a read error, because a much larger clone lies one nucleotide away. The chain combines TRBV7-2 with TRBJ2-3; 10 bases align to TRBD2. Per germline, CDR1 SGHTA and CDR2 FQGNSA. This CDR3 has 16 amino acids. After removal of 5 bases from V and 0 bases from J, the junction contained 5 bases not matched to a gene. The CDR3 sequence: CASSLTSGVSTDTQYF. The CDR3 nucleotides are TGTGCCAGCAGCCTTACTAGCGGGGTTAGCACAGATACGCAGTATTTT.

The rearrangement joins TRBV20-1 to TRBJ1-5, with TRBD1 as a possible D gene (6 bases). Germline V gene data show CDR1 as DFQATT and CDR2 as SNEGSKA (reference sequence). Trimming shortened V by 1 base and J by 4 bases, and 20 bases separated the two germline ends. This CDR3 contains 17 residues. CDR3 protein: CSARGRWDTGSNQPQHF. The CDR3 DNA reads TGCAGTGCTAGAGGTAGATGGGACACTGGATCTAATCAGCCCCAGCATTTT.

This clonotype appeared many times. The V gene is TRBV3-1, the J gene TRBJ1-1; no firm D call. The germline V gene encodes CDR1 LGHDT and CDR2 YNNKEL (reference sequence). V was trimmed by 4 bases and J by 3 bases, leaving 12 bases between them. CDR3 length: 14 amino acids. The CDR3 sequence is CASSPEGWYTEAFF. In DNA, the CDR3 is TGTGCCAGCAGCCCTGAGGGATGGTACACTGAAGCTTTCTTT.

The chain uses TRBV2 and TRBJ1-3; D call uncertain. The CDR3 spans 14 residues. Germline lookup yields CDR1 SNHLY and CDR2 FYNNEI. Trimming removed 4 bases from V and 0 bases from J, with 7 bases in between. The CDR3 loop reads CASSAEISGNTIYF. The CDR3 nucleotides are TGTGCCAGCAGTGCGGAGATCTCTGGAAACACCATATATTTT. Supplemented by reference TRBV2 and TRBJ1-3, the full variable domain reads EPEVTQTPSHQVTQMGQEVILRCVPISNHLYFYWYRQILGQKVEFLVSFYNNEISEKSEIFDDQFSVERPDGSNFTLKIRSTKLEDSAMYFCASSAEISGNTIYFGEGSWLTVV.

This clonotype was seen only a few times. The chain combines TRBV7-3 with TRBJ2-1, with 7 bases aligning to TRBD2. V shed 2 bases and J 7 bases; nucleotides not matched to a gene: 5. The CDR3 totals 14 residues. Germline V gives CDR1 SGHTA, CDR2 FQGTGA. Here the CDR3 DNA reads TGTGCCAGCAGCTTAGTGGGAGGGCCTAATGAGCAGTTCTTC. Amino acid sequence: CASSLVGGPNEQFF.

This clonotype was seen ten or more times. The chain combines TRBV20-1 with TRBJ1-5; D remains unclear. Germline V gene lookup returns CDR1 DFQATT and CDR2 SNEGSKA (reference sequence). The CDR3 covers 15 residues. Trimming left V 6 bases short and J 4 bases short, with 19 bases between. CDR3 in amino acids: CSAPVSDRVNQPQHF. CDR3 nucleotides: TGCAGTGCCCCCGTTAGCGACCGCGTAAATCAGCCCCAGCATTTT.

With respect to this clonotype: Given a much more abundant clone one base away, this may be a read error. This sequence joins TRBV29-1 and TRBJ2-5; D is ambiguous. Trimming shortened V by 8 bases and J by 5 bases, and 12 bases separated the two germline ends. This CDR3 spans 11 amino acids. The germline V gene has CDR1 SQVTM and CDR2 ANQGSEA. For the CDR3, the DNA is TGCAGCTTACCGGCGGTGGAGACCCAGTACTTC. This gives the protein CSLPAVETQYF.

This clonotype showed up just a few times. The V call is TRBV7-2, the J call TRBJ2-7; the D gene is possibly TRBD1 (7 bases). The CDR3 spans 15 residues. Germline lookup yields CDR1 SGHTA and CDR2 FQGNSA. Deletions cut 1 base from V and 5 bases from J, with 15 bases between. CDR3 sequence (DNA): TGTGCCAGCAGCTTAGTCATTCAGGGGGGCCACGAGCAGTACTTC. Its translation: CASSLVIQGGHEQYF.

This clonotype was counted many times. The chain is built from TRBV6-2 or TRBV6-3 and TRBJ1-1; 8 nucleotides match TRBD1. CDR1 is MNHEY and CDR2 is SVGEGT in the germline V gene. The CDR3 is 18 amino acids. J gave up 2 bases and V 7 bases, and 18 bases lay outside the gene matches. The CDR3 DNA is TGTGCCAGCACCCTACTTGGTCCAGGGGGCCTTGTTAACACTGAAGCTTTCTTT. This sequence encodes CASTLLGPGGLVNTEAFF.